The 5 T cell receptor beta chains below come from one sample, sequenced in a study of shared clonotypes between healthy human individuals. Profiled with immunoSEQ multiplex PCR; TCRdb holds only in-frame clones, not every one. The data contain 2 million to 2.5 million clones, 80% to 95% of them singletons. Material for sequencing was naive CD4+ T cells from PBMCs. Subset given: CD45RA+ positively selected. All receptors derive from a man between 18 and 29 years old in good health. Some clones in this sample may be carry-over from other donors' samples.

The CDR3 DNA is TGTGCCAGCAGCTTAGCTTGGCGGGGGGCAGGCGGCTACACCTTC. Amino acid sequence: CASSLAWRGAGGYTF. This sequence joins TRBV7-9 and TRBJ1-2; possibly TRBD1 for D (6 bases). Germline V gene sequence: CDR1 SEHNR, CDR2 FQNEAQ (reference sequence). CDR3 size: 15 residues. V gave up 0 bases and J gave up 8 bases, with 16 bases separating them.

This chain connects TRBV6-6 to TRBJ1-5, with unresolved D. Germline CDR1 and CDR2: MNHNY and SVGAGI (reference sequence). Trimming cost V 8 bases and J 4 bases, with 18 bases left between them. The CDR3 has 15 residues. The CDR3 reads CASEWGDSGNQPQHF. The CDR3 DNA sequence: TGTGCCAGCGAGTGGGGAGACTCGGGGAATCAGCCCCAGCATTTT.

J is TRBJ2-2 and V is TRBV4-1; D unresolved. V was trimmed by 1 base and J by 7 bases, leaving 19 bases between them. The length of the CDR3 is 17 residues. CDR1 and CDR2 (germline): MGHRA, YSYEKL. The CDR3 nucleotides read TGCGCCAGCAGCCAAGGGAGAGCGCGACGAGATAGCGGGGAGCTGTTTTTT. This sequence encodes CASSQGRARRDSGELFF.

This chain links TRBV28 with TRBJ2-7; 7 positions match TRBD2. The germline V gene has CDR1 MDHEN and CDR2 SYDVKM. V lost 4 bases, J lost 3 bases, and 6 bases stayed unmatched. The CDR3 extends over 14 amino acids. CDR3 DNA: TGTGCCAGCAGTTCACCCGGGACTAACTACGAGCAGTACTTC. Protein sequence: CASSSPGTNYEQYF.

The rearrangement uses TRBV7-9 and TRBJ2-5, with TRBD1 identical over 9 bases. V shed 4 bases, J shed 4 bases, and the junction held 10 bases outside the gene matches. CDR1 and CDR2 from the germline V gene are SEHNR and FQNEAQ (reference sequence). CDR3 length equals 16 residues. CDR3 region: CASSSLDRGLAETQYF. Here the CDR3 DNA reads TGTGCCAGCAGCTCCCTGGACAGGGGTTTAGCAGAGACCCAGTACTTC.